The 2 T cell receptor beta chains presented below share a single source sample, sequenced in a study of glioma-infiltrating T cells after dendritic cell vaccination. Stated time point: after dendritic cell vaccination, including at tumor progression/relapse. Assay: immunoSEQ multiplex PCR; the TCRdb copy retains only in-frame clones and omits some. The data show over 80,000 clones, 70% to 90% seen once. The material was blood, obtained after dendritic cell vaccination. The receptors here all came from a human donor with glioblastoma.

V gene TRBV6-4 combines with J gene TRBJ2-3; 10 bases match TRBD2. Germline V gene lookup returns CDR1 MRHNA and CDR2 SNTAGT. With V trimmed by 6 bases and J by 2 bases, 2 bases remained unmatched. The CDR3 totals 14 residues. The CDR3 protein is CASSSGGATDTQYF. The DNA of the CDR3 is TGTGCCAGCAGCAGCGGGGGGGCCACAGATACGCAGTATTTT.

This chain links TRBV15 with TRBJ2-1, with TRBD1 matching over 12 bases. V dropped 1 base and J dropped 9; count of bases not matched to a gene: 4. CDR1 is LNHNV, CDR2 YYDKDF, per germline (reference sequence). The CDR3 length is 15 residues. CDR3: CATSRVGTGGSEQFF. The CDR3 nucleotides read TGTGCCACCAGCAGAGTCGGGACAGGGGGCAGTGAGCAGTTCTTC.